This entry is about one T cell receptor beta chain. Its matching antigen is unknown. These data are taken from a study of monozygotic twins with inflammatory bowel disease. The germline gives CDR1 DFQATT, CDR2 SNEGSKA (reference sequence). The CDR3 is 14 amino acids. Overall study results and limits: Repertoire similarity was not found to differ between concordant and discordant twins, possibly from limited power. Using the inverse Simpson index, IBD patients had lower TCRbeta diversity than healthy co-twins.

UMIs that included a 6-nucleotide sample barcode were added by template switching, which took place during cDNA synthesis. TCRdb reanalyzed the 5' RACE reads and collapses them to one entry per CDR3 protein, without DNA. The repertoire shows about 330,000 distinct CDR3 sequences; the top ten hold around 2%. The chain combines TRBV20-1 with TRBJ2-1; TCRdb gives TRBD2 as the D gene, but with no DNA this cannot be confirmed. The TCR was taken from a human donor with ulcerative colitis or Crohn's disease, or a healthy co-twin of an affected twin (not recorded which). The sequenced sample consisted of blood. The CDR3 region is CSAPSGSSYNEQFF.